The source of this T cell receptor (beta chain) is a study of cytomegalovirus exposure and HLA in healthy donors. About the research overall: Previous work identified 90 million to 130 million unique TCR beta sequences from 150 million to 200 million T cells.

Study-wide points: In a later analysis, TCR beta V- and J-gene trimming was associated with a missense DCLRE1C variant.

The PCR used 60 Vbeta and 13 Jbeta primers. Original processing methods: A follow-up analysis tallied tens of millions of unique TCR beta chains, roughly 11 million shared. Here immunoSEQ multiplex PCR was the method, and the copy in TCRdb shows in-frame clones only, minus some. V, J and clone size derive from that table, while D and trimming were established from the DNA sequence. The sample includes fewer than 150,000 clones, 80% seen only once; the top ten take 1.2%. As for this clone: Antigen unknown.

CDR1 WSHSY and CDR2 SAAADI come from the germline V gene. CDR3 length: 13 residues. V lost 2 bases to trimming and J lost 9 bases; unmatched junction nucleotides: 3. The chain employs TRBV10-2 and TRBJ1-4, with 7 bases fitting TRBD1. The origin of this receptor is a female donor in good health and CMV-seronegative. Sequencing used PBMCs. In nucleotides, the CDR3 is TGCGCCAGCAGTGAGGCGGGACAGAAAAAACTGTTTTTT. It specifies CASSEAGQKKLFF.